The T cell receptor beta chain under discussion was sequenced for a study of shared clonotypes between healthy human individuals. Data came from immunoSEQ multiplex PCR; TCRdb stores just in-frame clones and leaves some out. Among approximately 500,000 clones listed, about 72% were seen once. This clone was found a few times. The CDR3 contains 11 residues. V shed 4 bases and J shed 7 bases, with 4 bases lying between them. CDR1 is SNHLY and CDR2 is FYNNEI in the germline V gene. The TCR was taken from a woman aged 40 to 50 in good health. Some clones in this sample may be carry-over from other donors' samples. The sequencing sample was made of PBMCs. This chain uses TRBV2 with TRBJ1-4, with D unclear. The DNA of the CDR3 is TGTGCCAGCAGTGTAGGTGAAAAACTGTTTTTT. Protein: CASSVGEKLFF. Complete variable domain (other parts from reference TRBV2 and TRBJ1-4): EPEVTQTPSHQVTQMGQEVILRCVPISNHLYFYWYRQILGQKVEFLVSFYNNEISEKSEIFDDQFSVERPDGSNFTLKIRSTKLEDSAMYFCASSVGEKLFFGSGTQLSVL.